Below, one T cell receptor beta chain is given with its context. The data stem from a study of response to subunit inactivated influenza vaccine. Trimming stripped 0 bases from V and 5 bases from J, with 11 bases between. The CDR3 runs to 14 residues. Looked up from germline, CDR1 is SGHRS and CDR2 is YFSETQ. TCRdb re-called the RT-PCR reads through MiXCR, storing one row per CDR3 protein. The data hold 550,000 to 800,000 distinct CDR3 sequences, with approximately 14% observed a single time. V usage is TRBV5-1 and J usage is TRBJ2-5; D not resolved. The material sequenced was PBMCs from blood, taken 14 days before vaccination. The receptor was isolated from a man aged 45-65 years who received an inactivated influenza vaccine. The CDR3 coding sequence is TGCGCCAGCAGCTTGGCGAGCCACGGCGAGACCCAGTACTTC. Translating gives CASSLASHGETQYF.